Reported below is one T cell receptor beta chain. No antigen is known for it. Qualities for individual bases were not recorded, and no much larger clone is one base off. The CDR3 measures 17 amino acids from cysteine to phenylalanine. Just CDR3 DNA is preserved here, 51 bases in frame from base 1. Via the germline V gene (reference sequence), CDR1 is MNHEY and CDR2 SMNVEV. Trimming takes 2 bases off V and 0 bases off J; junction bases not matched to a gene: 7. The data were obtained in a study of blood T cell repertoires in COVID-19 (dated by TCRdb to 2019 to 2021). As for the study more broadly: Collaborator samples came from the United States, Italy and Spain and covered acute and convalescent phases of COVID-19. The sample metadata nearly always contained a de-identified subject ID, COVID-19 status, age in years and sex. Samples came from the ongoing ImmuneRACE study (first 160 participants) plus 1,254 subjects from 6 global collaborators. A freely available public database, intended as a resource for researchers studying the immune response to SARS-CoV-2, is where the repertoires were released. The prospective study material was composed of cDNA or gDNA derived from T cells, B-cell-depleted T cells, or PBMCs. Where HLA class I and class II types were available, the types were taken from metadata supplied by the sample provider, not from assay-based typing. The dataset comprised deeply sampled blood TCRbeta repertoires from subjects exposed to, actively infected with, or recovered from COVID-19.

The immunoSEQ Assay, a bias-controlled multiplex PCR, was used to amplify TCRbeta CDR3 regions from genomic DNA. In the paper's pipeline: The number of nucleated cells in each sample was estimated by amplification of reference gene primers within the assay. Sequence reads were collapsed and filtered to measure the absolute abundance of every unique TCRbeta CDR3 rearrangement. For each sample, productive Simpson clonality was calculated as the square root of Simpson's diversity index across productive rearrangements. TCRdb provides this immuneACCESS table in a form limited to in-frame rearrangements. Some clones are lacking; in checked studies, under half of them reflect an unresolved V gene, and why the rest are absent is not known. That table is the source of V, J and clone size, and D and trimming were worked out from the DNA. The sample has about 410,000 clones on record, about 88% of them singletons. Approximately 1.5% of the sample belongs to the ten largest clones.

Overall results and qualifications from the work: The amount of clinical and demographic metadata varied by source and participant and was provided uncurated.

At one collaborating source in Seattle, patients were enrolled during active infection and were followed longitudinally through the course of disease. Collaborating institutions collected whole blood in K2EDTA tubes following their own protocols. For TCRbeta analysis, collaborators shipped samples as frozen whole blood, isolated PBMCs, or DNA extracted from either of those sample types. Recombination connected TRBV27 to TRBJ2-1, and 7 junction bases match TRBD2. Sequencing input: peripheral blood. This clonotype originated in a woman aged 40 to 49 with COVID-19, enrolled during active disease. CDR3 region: CASSLVGTKASYNEQFF. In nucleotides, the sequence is TGTGCCAGCAGTTTAGTCGGGACTAAGGCCTCCTACAATGAGCAGTTCTTC.